This TCR beta chain was retrieved from a study of shared clonotypes between healthy human individuals. Per germline, CDR1 MNHEY and CDR2 SMNVEV (reference sequence). The CDR3 extends over 14 amino acids. Trimming took 5 bases from V and 2 from J, leaving 13 bases between them. Profiling relied on immunoSEQ multiplex PCR, and the TCRdb table lists in-frame clones only, not all of them. The table includes about 2.3 million clones, 85% to 95% detected once. Specimen: naive CD4+ T cells from PBMCs. The subset is: CD45RA+ positively selected. The chain couples TRBV27 to TRBJ2-7; a weak D match, TRBD1 (6 bases). The TCR was taken from a man younger than 30 in good health. Some clones in this sample may be carry-over from other donors' samples. The CDR3 here is CASSRDRTPYEQYF. The CDR3 DNA is TGTGCCAGCAGTCGCGACAGGACACCCTACGAGCAGTACTTC.